What follows is one T cell receptor (beta chain) and its context. Its antigen is not identified. V lost 7 bases to trimming and J lost 2 bases; unmatched junction nucleotides: 4. The CDR3 runs 15 residues. Germline CDR1 reads LNHDA; CDR2 reads SQIVND (reference sequence). The data derive from a study of cytomegalovirus exposure and HLA in healthy donors. Overall study results and limits: The study designated 150 to 200 TCR beta chains cytomegalovirus-associated. Productive rates of about 87% or about 30% were seen for most TCR beta V segments in an earlier analysis.

The PCR had 60 Vbeta and 13 Jbeta primers. Sequencing used immunoSEQ multiplex PCR; TCRdb keeps in-frame clones, though not all of them. The sample lists about 160,000 clones, approximately 81% occurring once. This chain links TRBV19 with TRBJ2-6; 8 bases are a match to TRBD1. The sequence was obtained from a male donor in good health and CMV-seronegative. The sample was PBMCs. Here the CDR3 DNA reads TGTGCCAGTACCTCAGGGGGCGCTGGGGCCAACGTCCTGACTTTC. This sequence encodes CASTSGGAGANVLTF.